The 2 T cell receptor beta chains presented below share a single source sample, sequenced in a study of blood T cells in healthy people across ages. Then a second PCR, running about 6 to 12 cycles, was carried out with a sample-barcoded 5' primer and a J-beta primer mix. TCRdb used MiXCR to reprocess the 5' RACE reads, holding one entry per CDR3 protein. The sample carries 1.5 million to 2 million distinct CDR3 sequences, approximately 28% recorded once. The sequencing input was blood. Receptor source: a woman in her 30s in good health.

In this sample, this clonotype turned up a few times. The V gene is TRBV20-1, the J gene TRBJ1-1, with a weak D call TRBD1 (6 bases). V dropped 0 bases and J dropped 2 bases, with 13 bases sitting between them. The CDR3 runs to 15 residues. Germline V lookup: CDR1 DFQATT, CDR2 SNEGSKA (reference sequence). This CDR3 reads CSARDQAGVNTEAFF. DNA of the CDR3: TGCAGTGCTAGAGATCAAGCAGGGGTCAACACTGAAGCTTTCTTT.

The CDR3 sequence is CASSQGFYSYNEQFF. CDR3 nucleotides: TGTGCCAGCAGCCAAGGGTTCTACTCCTACAATGAGCAGTTCTTC. This chain links TRBV14 with TRBJ2-1; D remains ambiguous. Trimming removed 1 base at V and 0 bases at J, with 7 bases between. From germline, CDR1 is SGHDN and CDR2 FVKESK. This CDR3 has 15 residues.